This T cell receptor (beta chain) was captured by sequencing in a study of shared clonotypes between healthy human individuals. Study results and limitations: The rarefaction results pointed to incomplete sorted-subset sequencing despite large depth.

TCRdb keeps only in-frame clones here, not all; method: immunoSEQ multiplex PCR. The sample contains roughly 2,000,000 clones, about 95% of which appear only once. Positive CCR7 selection of CD45RO-negative cells yielded the naive CD8 cells, and terminally differentiated effector memory CD45RA+ cells were excluded. Of note for this clone: The antigen remains unidentified.

The sequencing input was naive CD8+ T cells sorted from blood. The sequence came from a man between 18 and 29 years old in good health.

This CDR3 is CASSDSDRGLIDTQYF. CDR3 bases: TGTGCCAGCAGTGATTCCGACAGGGGGCTGATAGATACGCAGTATTTT. V gene TRBV2 combines with J gene TRBJ2-3; 10 bases agree with TRBD1. CDR1 and CDR2 from the germline V gene are SNHLY and FYNNEI. The V and J ends lost 3 bases and 5 bases, in that order; junction bases with no gene match: 8. CDR3 length: 16 residues.